The rows below give T cell receptor beta chains drawn from one sample of a study of T cell repertoires in cytomegalovirus infection. TCRdb reprocessed the reads with MiXCR, giving one entry per CDR3 protein. The table shows 250,000 or so distinct CDR3 sequences, with 8% to 9.5% occurring only once. Sequenced material: PBMCs. The receptors were sampled from a human donor in good health (CMV status not recorded). Some clones in this sample may be carry-over from other donors' samples. The CDR3 runs from the conserved cysteine through the conserved F or W. A D gene is named only where the DNA matches it firmly. Clone size appears in some rows only: once, few, many, or a class for an expanded clone.

cdr3_aa	cdr3_nt	v_call	j_call	d_call	clone_size
CASSPQGTEQFF	TGTGCCAGCAGCCCTCAGGGGACTGAGCAGTTCTTC	TRBV7-6	TRBJ2-1	NA	many
CASSGSTGWDEKLFF	TGTGCCAGCAGCGGGTCGACAGGGTGGGATGAAAAACTGTTTTTT	TRBV7-8	TRBJ1-4	TRBD1	many
CASSFLGAGNTIYF	TGTGCCAGCAGCTTCTTAGGGGCAGGAAACACCATATATTTT	TRBV7-8	TRBJ1-3	NA	many
CASRQGAINEQFF	TGTGCCAGCAGGCAGGGGGCTATAAATGAGCAGTTCTTC	TRBV7-2	TRBJ2-1	TRBD1	many
CASSARGSSNQPQHF	TGTGCCAGCAGCGCCCGGGGCAGCAGCAATCAGCCCCAGCATTTT	TRBV7-2	TRBJ1-5	NA	many
CASRRTQGSEAFF	TGTGCCAGCAGACGTACCCAGGGCTCTGAAGCTTTCTTT	TRBV7-2	TRBJ1-1	NA	many
CAIGEMNTEAFF	TGTGCCATCGGAGAGATGAACACTGAAGCTTTCTTT	TRBV10-3	TRBJ1-1	NA	NA
CSARGQGNGYTF	TGCAGTGCTAGAGGCCAGGGGAATGGCTACACCTTC	TRBV20-1	TRBJ1-2	NA	many
CASARGKGQFF	TGTGCCAGCGCGAGGGGTAAGGGCCAGTTCTTC	TRBV12-3/TRBV12-4	TRBJ2-1	NA	many
CASRVKGLGNTIYF	TGTGCCAGCAGGGTCAAGGGGCTTGGAAACACCATATATTTT	TRBV13	TRBJ1-3	NA	many
CSVAPVQSQETQYF	TGCAGCGTTGCCCCGGTCCAAAGCCAAGAGACCCAGTACTTC	TRBV29-1	TRBJ2-5	NA	NA
CASTPRKQTNQPQHF	TGTGCCAGCACCCCAAGGAAACAGACCAATCAGCCCCAGCATTTT	TRBV6-2/TRBV6-3	TRBJ1-5	NA	NA
CASSPRLGTEAFF	TGTGCCAGCAGCCCACGGTTGGGGACTGAAGCTTTCTTT	TRBV7-8	TRBJ1-1	NA	NA
CASSRQGSLSNQPQHF	TGTGCCAGCTCACGACAGGGGTCGCTTAGCAATCAGCCCCAGCATTTT	TRBV18	TRBJ1-5	TRBD1	NA
CASSPTGTGYGNEQFF	TGCGCCAGCAGCCCAACCGGGACAGGGTACGGCAATGAGCAGTTCTTC	TRBV4-3	TRBJ2-1	TRBD1	few
CASTQTGSSYEQYF	TGTGCCAGCACCCAGACAGGGAGCTCCTACGAGCAGTACTTC	TRBV28	TRBJ2-7	TRBD1	many
CATSDRTYQPQHF	TGTGCCACGTCCGACAGAACCTATCAGCCCCAGCATTTT	TRBV24-1	TRBJ1-5	NA	many
CASKTGTGGDYTEAFF	TGTGCCAGTAAAACCGGGACAGGGGGAGATTACACTGAAGCTTTCTTT	TRBV28	TRBJ1-1	TRBD1	NA
CASSSETVNTEAFF	TGTGCCAGCAGCTCCGAGACCGTGAACACTGAAGCTTTCTTT	TRBV7-4	TRBJ1-1	NA	few
CASDVQGGEGYNEQFF	TGTGCCAGCGACGTACAGGGGGGCGAAGGGTACAATGAGCAGTTCTTC	TRBV28	TRBJ2-1	TRBD1	many
CATKTGEGYGYTF	TGTGCCACGAAGACAGGGGAGGGCTATGGCTACACCTTC	TRBV28	TRBJ1-2	TRBD1	many
CASRGDPRRPDNEQFF	TGTGCCAGTAGAGGCGACCCCCGTCGCCCGGACAATGAGCAGTTCTTC	TRBV19	TRBJ2-1	NA	NA
CASSLQGASGEAFF	TGTGCCAGCAGCTTACAGGGGGCATCGGGTGAAGCTTTCTTT	TRBV7-2	TRBJ1-1	TRBD1	many
CASSFSRGPDTQYF	TGTGCCAGCAGCTTTAGTAGAGGACCAGATACGCAGTATTTT	TRBV7-2	TRBJ2-3	NA	many